This TCR beta chain was profiled in a study of human T cells and chemical hapten exposure. Study outcomes and limitations: TCRs at a frequency above 1 in 1000 stayed unchanged with DPC sensitization.

The CDR3 sequence is 14 residues long. V shed 10 bases and J 1 base; nucleotides not matched to a gene: 5. In germline, CDR1 is WSHSY, CDR2 SAAADI. TCRdb passed the RACE reads through MiXCR, listing each CDR3 protein once. The repertoire has roughly 48,000 distinct CDR3 sequences, approximately 10% of them found once; the top ten carry about 1.7%. Noted time point: patch test 1, 2 weeks after DPC sensitization. Indicated treatment: therapeutic diphenylcyclopropenone sensitization with weekly scalp DPC. From whole blood left unfractionated, total RNA was extracted. Every donor had alopecia and was 18 to 70 years old; all were suitable for DPC. There are many counts of this clonotype. Its matching antigen is unknown.

The receptor was isolated from a woman aged 40 to 50 with alopecia areata. Some clones in this sample may be carry-over from other donors' samples. The sequences come from whole blood, collected in connection with sensitization to the hapten diphenylcyclopropenone (DPC). V gene TRBV10-2 combines with J gene TRBJ2-2, with TRBD1 matching over 8 bases. DNA of the CDR3: TGCGCCATCCGGGGGACAGGGAACACCGGGGAGCTGTTTTTT. This codes for CAIRGTGNTGELFF.